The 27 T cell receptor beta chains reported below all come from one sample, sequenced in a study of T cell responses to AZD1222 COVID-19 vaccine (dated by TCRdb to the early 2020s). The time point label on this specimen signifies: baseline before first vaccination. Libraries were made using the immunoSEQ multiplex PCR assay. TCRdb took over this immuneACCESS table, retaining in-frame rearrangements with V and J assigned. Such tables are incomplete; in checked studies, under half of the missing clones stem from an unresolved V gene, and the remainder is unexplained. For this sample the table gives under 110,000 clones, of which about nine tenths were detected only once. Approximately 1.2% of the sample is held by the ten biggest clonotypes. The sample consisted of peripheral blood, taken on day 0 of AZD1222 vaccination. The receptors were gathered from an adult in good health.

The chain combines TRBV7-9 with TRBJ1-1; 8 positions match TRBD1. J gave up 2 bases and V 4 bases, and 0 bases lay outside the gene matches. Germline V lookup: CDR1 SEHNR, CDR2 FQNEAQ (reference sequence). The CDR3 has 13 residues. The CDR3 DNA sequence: TGTGCCAGCAGCTCAGGGGGCAACACTGAAGCTTTCTTT. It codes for CASSSGGNTEAFF.

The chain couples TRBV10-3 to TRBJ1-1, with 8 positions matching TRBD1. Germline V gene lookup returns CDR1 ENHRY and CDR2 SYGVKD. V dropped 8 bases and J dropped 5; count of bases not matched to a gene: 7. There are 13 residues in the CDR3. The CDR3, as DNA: TGTGCCATCGGAGACGACAGGGGTACTGAAGCTTTCTTT. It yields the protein CAIGDDRGTEAFF.

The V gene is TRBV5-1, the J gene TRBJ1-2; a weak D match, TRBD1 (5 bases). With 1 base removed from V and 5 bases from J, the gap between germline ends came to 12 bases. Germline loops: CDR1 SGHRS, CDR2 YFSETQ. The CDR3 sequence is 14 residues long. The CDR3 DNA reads TGCGCCAGCAGCTTGTCGCTTGGGGGGTATGGCTACACCTTC. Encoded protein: CASSLSLGGYGYTF. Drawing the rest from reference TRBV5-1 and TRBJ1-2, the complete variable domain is KAGVTQTPRYLIKTRGQQVTLSCSPISGHRSVSWYQQTPGQGLQFLFEYFSETQRNKGNFPGRFSGRQFSNSRSEMNVSTLELGDSALYLCASSLSLGGYGYTFGSGTRLTVV.

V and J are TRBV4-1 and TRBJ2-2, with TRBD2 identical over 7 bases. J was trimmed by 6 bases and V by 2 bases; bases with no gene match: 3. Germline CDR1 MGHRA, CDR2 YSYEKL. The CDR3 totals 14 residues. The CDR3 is CASSQFRGAGELFF. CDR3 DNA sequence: TGCGCCAGCAGCCAATTTCGGGGGGCCGGGGAGCTGTTTTTT.

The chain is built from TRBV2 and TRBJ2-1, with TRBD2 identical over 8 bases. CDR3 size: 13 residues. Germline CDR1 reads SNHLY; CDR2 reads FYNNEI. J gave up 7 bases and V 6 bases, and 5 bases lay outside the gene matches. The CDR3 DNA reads TGTGCCAGCAGATGGACTAGCAGGAATGAGCAGTTCTTC. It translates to CASRWTSRNEQFF.

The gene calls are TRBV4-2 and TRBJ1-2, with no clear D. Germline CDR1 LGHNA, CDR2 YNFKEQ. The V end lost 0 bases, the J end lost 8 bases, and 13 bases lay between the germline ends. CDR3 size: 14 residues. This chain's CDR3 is CASSQDSGVWGYTF. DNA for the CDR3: TGTGCCAGCAGCCAAGATAGCGGGGTTTGGGGCTACACCTTC.

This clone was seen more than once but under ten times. DNA of the CDR3: TGTGCCAGCAGCTTCAACACCGACACTGAAGCTTTCTTT. It specifies CASSFNTDTEAFF. This chain links TRBV7-8 with TRBJ1-1; D remains ambiguous. The CDR3 covers 13 residues. Germline values: CDR1 SGHVS, CDR2 FQNEAQ. The germline V and J ends were trimmed by 3 bases and 3 bases, with 8 bases remaining between them.

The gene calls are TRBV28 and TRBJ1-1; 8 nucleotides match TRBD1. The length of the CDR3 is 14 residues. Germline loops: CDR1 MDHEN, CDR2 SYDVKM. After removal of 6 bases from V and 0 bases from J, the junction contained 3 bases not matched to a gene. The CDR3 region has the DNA TGTGCCAGCAGCGAACAGGGGGTGAACACTGAAGCTTTCTTT. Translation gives CASSEQGVNTEAFF.

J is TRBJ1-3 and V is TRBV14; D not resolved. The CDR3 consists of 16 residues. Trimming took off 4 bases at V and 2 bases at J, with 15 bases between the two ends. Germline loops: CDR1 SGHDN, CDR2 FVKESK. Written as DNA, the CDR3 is TGTGCCAGCAGCCTGCTCCCTCCGGCGCCTGGAAACACCATATATTTT. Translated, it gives CASSLLPPAPGNTIYF.

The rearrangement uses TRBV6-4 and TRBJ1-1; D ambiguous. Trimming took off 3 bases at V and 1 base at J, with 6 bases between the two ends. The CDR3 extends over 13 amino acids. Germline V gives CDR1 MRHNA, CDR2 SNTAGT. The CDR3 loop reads CASSEKTNTEAFF. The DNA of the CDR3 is TGTGCCAGCAGTGAAAAAACGAACACTGAAGCTTTCTTT.

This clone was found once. As DNA, the CDR3 is TGTGCCAGCAGCTTCACAGGGGCAGACACCATATATTTT. Protein sequence: CASSFTGADTIYF. J is TRBJ1-3 and V is TRBV5-4; 7 nucleotides align to TRBD1. From germline, CDR1 is SGHNT and CDR2 YYREEE (reference sequence). Unmatched junction bases numbered 4, after V lost 2 bases and J lost 8 bases. This CDR3 region has 13 residues. Full variable domain (outside the CDR3, taken from reference TRBV5-4 and TRBJ1-3): ETGVTQSPTHLIKTRGQQVTLRCSSQSGHNTVSWYQQALGQGPQFIFQYYREEENGRGNFPPRFSGLQFPNYSSELNVNALELDDSALYLCASSFTGADTIYFGEGSWLTVV.

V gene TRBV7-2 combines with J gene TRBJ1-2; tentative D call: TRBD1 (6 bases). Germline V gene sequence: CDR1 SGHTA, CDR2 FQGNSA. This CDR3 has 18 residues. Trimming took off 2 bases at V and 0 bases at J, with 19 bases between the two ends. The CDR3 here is CASSLMLQDSTSNYGYTF. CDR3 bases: TGTGCCAGCAGCTTAATGTTGCAGGACAGTACTTCTAACTATGGCTACACCTTC.

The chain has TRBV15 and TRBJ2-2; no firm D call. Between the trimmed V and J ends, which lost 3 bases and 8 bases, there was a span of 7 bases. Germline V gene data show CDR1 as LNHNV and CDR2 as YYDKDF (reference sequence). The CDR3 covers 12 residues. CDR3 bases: TGTGCCACCAGCAGGCCCGGAGGGGAGCTGTTTTTT. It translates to CATSRPGGELFF.

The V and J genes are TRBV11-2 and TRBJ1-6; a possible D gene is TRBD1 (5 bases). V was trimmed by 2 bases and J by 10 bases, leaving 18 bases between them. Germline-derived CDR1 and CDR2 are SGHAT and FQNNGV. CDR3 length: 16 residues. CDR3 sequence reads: CASSLHSSGPLSPLHF. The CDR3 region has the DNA TGTGCCAGCAGCTTACACTCTTCAGGGCCTTTGTCACCCCTCCACTTT.

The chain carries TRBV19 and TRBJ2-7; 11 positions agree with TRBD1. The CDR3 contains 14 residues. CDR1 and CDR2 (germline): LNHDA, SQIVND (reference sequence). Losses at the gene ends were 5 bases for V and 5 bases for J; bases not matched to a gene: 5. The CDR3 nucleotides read TGTGCCAGTAGTCCCCGGACAGGGGGCGACGAGCAGTACTTC. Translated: CASSPRTGGDEQYF.

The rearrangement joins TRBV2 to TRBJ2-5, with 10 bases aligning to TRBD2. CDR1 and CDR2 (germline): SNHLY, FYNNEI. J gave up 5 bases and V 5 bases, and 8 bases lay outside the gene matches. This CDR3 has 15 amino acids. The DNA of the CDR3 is TGTGCCAGCAGTATAGCGGGGGGACACTCGGAGACCCAGTACTTC. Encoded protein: CASSIAGGHSETQYF.

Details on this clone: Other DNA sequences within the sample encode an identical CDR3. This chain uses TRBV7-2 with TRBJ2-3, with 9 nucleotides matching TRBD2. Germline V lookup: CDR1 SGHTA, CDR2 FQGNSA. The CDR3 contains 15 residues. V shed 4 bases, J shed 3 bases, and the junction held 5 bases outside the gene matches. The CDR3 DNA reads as TGTGCCAGCAGCTCCGGGACTAGCAGGACAGATACGCAGTATTTT. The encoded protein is CASSSGTSRTDTQYF.

The CDR3 DNA reads TGTGCCAGCAGCTTGTCTATGTCCATCTGGAACACTGAAGCTTTCTTT. This sequence encodes CASSLSMSIWNTEAFF. The V and J genes are TRBV11-2 and TRBJ1-1; unclear D gene. There are 16 residues in the CDR3. V dropped 3 bases and J dropped 1 base, with 15 bases sitting between them. Germline CDR1 reads SGHAT; CDR2 reads FQNNGV.

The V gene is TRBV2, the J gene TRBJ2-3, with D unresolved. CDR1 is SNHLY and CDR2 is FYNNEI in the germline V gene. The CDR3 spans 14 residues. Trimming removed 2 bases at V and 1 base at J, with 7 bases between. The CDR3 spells CASSEWQGTDTQYF. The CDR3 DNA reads TGTGCCAGCAGTGAATGGCAGGGCACAGATACGCAGTATTTT. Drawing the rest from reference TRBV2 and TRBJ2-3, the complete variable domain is EPEVTQTPSHQVTQMGQEVILRCVPISNHLYFYWYRQILGQKVEFLVSFYNNEISEKSEIFDDQFSVERPDGSNFTLKIRSTKLEDSAMYFCASSEWQGTDTQYFGPGTRLTVL.

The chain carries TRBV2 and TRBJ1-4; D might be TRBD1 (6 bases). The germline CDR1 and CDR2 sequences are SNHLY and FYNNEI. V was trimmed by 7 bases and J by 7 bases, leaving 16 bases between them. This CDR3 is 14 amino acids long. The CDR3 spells CASNLQGMAEKLFF. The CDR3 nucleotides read TGTGCCAGCAACCTACAGGGTATGGCTGAAAAACTGTTTTTT.

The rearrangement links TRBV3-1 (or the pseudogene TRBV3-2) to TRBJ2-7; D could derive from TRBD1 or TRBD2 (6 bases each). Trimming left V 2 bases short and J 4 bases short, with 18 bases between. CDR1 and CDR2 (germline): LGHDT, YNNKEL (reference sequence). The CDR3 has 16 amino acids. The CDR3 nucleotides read TGTGCCAGCAGCCAACGATTGGGGGGCGTAGAGTACGAGCAGTACTTC. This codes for CASSQRLGGVEYEQYF.

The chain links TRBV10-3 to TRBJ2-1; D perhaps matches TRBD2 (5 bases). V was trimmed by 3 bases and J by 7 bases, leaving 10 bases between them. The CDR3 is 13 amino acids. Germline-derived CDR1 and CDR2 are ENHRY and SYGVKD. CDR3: CAISDSRGNEQFF. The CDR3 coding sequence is TGTGCCATCAGTGACTCGAGAGGGAATGAGCAGTTCTTC.

As DNA, the CDR3 is TGTGCCAGCAGCTTAGGGGGATCTAACTATGGCTACACCTTC. This encodes CASSLGGSNYGYTF. V and J are TRBV7-8 and TRBJ1-2; D ambiguous. The V and J ends lost 1 base and 0 bases respectively, with 6 bases between them. Germline CDR1 is SGHVS and CDR2 is FQNEAQ. The CDR3 runs 14 residues.

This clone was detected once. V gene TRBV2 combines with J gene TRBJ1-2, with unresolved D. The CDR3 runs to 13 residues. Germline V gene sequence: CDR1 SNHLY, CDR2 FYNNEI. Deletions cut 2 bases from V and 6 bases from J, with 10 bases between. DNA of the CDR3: TGTGCCAGCAGTGAACGTCAGACTGATGGCTACACCTTC. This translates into CASSERQTDGYTF.

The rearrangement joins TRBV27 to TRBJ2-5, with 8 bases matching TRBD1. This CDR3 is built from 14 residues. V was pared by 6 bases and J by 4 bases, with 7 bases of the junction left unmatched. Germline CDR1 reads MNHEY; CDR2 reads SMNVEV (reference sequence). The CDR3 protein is CASSTGTGRETQYF. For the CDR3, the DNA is TGTGCCAGCAGCACCGGGACAGGCCGAGAGACCCAGTACTTC.

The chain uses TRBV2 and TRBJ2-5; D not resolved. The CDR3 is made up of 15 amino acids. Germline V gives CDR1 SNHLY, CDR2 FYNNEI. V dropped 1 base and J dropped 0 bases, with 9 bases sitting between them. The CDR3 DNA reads TGTGCCAGCAGTGAAGGTGAGGCGAACCAAGAGACCCAGTACTTC. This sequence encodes CASSEGEANQETQYF.

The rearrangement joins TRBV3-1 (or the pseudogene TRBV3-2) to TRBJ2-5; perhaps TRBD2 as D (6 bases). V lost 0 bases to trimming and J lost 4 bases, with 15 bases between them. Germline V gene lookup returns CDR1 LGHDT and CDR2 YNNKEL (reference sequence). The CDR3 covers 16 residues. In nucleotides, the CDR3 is TGTGCCAGCAGCCAAGATTTCTCAGGGCGGGGAGAGACCCAGTACTTC. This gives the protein CASSQDFSGRGETQYF.